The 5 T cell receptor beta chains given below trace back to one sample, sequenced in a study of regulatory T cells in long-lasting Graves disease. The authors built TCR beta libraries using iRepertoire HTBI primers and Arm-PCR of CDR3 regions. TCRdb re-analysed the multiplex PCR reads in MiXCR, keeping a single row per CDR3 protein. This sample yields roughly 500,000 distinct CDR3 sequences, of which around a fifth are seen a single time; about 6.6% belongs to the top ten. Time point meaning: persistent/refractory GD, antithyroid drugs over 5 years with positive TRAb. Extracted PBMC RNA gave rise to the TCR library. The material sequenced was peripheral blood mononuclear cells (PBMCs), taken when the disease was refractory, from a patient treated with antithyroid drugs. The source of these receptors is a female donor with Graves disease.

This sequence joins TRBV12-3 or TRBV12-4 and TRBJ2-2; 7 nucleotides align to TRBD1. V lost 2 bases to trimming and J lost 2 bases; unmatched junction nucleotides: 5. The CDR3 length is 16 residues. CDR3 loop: CASSLSGQANTGELFF. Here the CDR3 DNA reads TGTGCCAGCAGTTTATCTGGACAGGCAAACACCGGGGAGCTGTTTTTT.

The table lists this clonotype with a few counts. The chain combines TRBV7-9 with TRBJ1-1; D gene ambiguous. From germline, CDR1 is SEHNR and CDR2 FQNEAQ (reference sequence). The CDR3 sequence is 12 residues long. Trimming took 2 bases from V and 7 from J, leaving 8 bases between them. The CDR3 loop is CASSLRQLEAFF. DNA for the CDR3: TGTGCCAGCAGCTTAAGGCAGCTTGAAGCTTTCTTT.

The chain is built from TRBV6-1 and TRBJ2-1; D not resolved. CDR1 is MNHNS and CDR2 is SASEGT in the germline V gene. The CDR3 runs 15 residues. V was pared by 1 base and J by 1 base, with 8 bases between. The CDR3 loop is CASSEGVKSYNEQFF. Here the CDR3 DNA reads TGTGCCAGCAGTGAAGGGGTGAAATCCTACAATGAGCAGTTCTTC.

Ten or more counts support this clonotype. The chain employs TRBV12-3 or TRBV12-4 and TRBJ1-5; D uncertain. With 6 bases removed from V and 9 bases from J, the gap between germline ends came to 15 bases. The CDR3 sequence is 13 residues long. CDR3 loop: CASSHMLSGPQHF. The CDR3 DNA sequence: TGTGCCAGCAGCCACATGCTTTCCGGGCCCCAGCATTTT.

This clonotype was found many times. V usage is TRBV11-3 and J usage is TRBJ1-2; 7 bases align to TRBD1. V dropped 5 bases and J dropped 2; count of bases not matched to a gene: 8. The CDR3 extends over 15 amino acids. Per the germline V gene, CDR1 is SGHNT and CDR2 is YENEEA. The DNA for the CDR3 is TGTGCCAGCAGCAGCCGGGACAGACCAAACTATGGCTACACCTTC. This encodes CASSSRDRPNYGYTF.